The TCR beta chain described here comes from a study of vaccination effects on CD4 cells after COVID-19. In the study overall: Either the mRNA-1273 or the BNT162b2 vaccine was given to participants as two doses. Study conclusions and caveats: Healthy vaccinees' vaccine-induced clones included only 1 of 255 cross-reacting with common cold coronaviruses. Only a few convalescent patients and no early post-infection timepoints featured in the study.

CDR3 size: 16 residues. The junction had 13 bases not matched to a gene; V was cut back by 4 bases and J by 6 bases. CDR1 is SGHRS and CDR2 is YFSETQ in the germline V gene. For this clone: Its specificity is unknown.

CD4+ T cells specific for antigen were expanded with viral peptide pools by the ViraFEST assay before sequencing. At the end of 10 days of culture, CD4+ T cells were isolated. Recipients of the vaccine had no prior SARS-CoV-2 infection and negative nucleocapsid antibodies. Each well held about 2.1 million PBMC cultured with approximately 9.6 ug/ml peptides and about 10 IU/ml IL-2. Libraries were prepared by immunoSEQ multiplex PCR; TCRdb keeps only in-frame clonotypes and omits some of them. Of about 65,000 clones in the sample, around 69% are singletons; the top ten hold about 3%. This sample comprised CD4+ T cells from PBMCs cultured with HCoV-NL63 spike peptides, obtained before COVID-19 vaccination. The gene calls are TRBV5-1 and TRBJ2-7; TRBD1 matches at 10 bases. The TCR was taken from a human donor who received a COVID-19 vaccine. The CDR3 nucleotides read TGCGCCAGCAGCCGGGCGGGACAGGGGACCCCCGGCGAGCAGTACGTC. This gives the protein CASSRAGQGTPGEQYV.